This passage covers 8 T cell receptor beta chains from one sample sequenced in a study of OX40 agonist ivuxolimab in advanced cancers. Receptor amplification or capture employed the immunoSEQ multiplex PCR assay. TCRdb holds this immuneACCESS table with in-frame rearrangements only. Some clones are missing; in checked studies, unresolved V genes explain under half, and the rest has no known cause. Recorded for this sample are 80,000 or so clones; approximately 85% of them occurred a single time. Of the sample, roughly 2.2% is held by the ten largest clones. Source: CD4+ or CD8+ T cells sorted from blood, taken in a trial of the OX40 agonist ivuxolimab. Receptors were obtained from an adult with an advanced solid tumor such as melanoma, head and neck, liver or kidney cancer.

V and J are TRBV18 and TRBJ2-5; 8 nucleotides match TRBD1. Trimming removed 2 bases from V and 5 bases from J; junction bases left unmatched: 7. Germline assignment: CDR1 KGHSH and CDR2 LQKENI. The CDR3 length is 15 residues. Here the CDR3 reads CASSPGQGAWETQYF. Here the CDR3 DNA reads TGTGCCAGCTCACCAGGGCAGGGGGCATGGGAGACCCAGTACTTC. Full variable domain (remainder filled in from reference TRBV18 and TRBJ2-5): NAGVMQNPRHLVRRRGQEARLRCSPMKGHSHVYWYRQLPEEGLKFMVYLQKENIIDESGMPKERFSAEFPKEGPSILRIQQVVRGDSAAYFCASSPGQGAWETQYFGPGTRLLVL.

The V gene is TRBV9, the J gene TRBJ1-4; unclear D gene. Trimming stripped 2 bases from V and 3 bases from J, with 11 bases between. Per germline, CDR1 SGDLS and CDR2 YYNGEE. This CDR3 is built from 15 residues. CDR3 region: CASSVAGTANEKLFF. For the CDR3, the DNA is TGTGCCAGCAGCGTCGCGGGTACGGCTAATGAAAAACTGTTTTTT.

The genes are TRBV5-4 and TRBJ1-1, with TRBD1 identical over 7 bases. V trimming: 5 bases; J trimming: 2 bases; junction bases outside the gene matches: 6. Germline loops: CDR1 SGHNT, CDR2 YYREEE (reference sequence). CDR3 length: 14 residues. The CDR3 DNA is TGTGCCAGCAGTTACAGGGGATTAAACACTGAAGCTTTCTTT. It translates to CASSYRGLNTEAFF.

This rearrangement joins TRBV6-6 to TRBJ2-1; weak D call: TRBD1 (5 bases). The V end lost 0 bases, the J end lost 8 bases, and 11 bases lay between the germline ends. From germline, CDR1 is MNHNY and CDR2 SVGAGI (reference sequence). CDR3 length: 14 residues. The chain's CDR3 is CASSYSYRLDEQFF. Here the CDR3 DNA reads TGTGCCAGCAGTTACTCCTACAGGCTCGATGAGCAGTTCTTC.

The rearrangement links TRBV5-1 to TRBJ2-1, with D perhaps matching TRBD1 (5 bases). CDR3 size: 17 residues. V gave up 4 bases and J gave up 7 bases, with 24 bases separating them. Germline V CDR1 and CDR2: SGHRS, YFSETQ. CDR3 amino acids: CASSVPAQGSLFNEQFF. The CDR3 region has the DNA TGCGCCAGCAGCGTCCCAGCTCAGGGATCCCTATTTAATGAGCAGTTCTTC.

This clone occurred a few times. The chain joins TRBV5-1 to TRBJ2-7; 9 bases are a match to TRBD1. V lost 4 bases, J lost 4 bases, and 9 bases stayed unmatched. The CDR3 consists of 15 residues. Germline assignment: CDR1 SGHRS and CDR2 YFSETQ. The CDR3 loop is CASSDTGTGRYEQYF. In DNA form, the CDR3 reads TGCGCCAGCAGCGATACCGGGACAGGGAGGTACGAGCAGTACTTC.

The rearrangement uses TRBV6-5 and TRBJ1-1; no definite D call. CDR1 and CDR2 (germline): MNHEY, SVGAGI. Between the trimmed V and J ends, which lost 0 bases and 0 bases, there was a span of 2 bases. There are 13 residues in the CDR3. CDR3 in DNA: TGTGCCAGCAGTTACTCGGTGAACACTGAAGCTTTCTTT. This encodes CASSYSVNTEAFF.

The rearrangement joins TRBV5-6 to TRBJ2-7; D is possibly TRBD1 or TRBD2 (6 bases each). Germline V gene data show CDR1 as SGHDT and CDR2 as YYEEEE. The CDR3 is 13 residues long. V lost 4 bases to trimming and J lost 3 bases, with 11 bases between them. CDR3 sequence reads: CASSLGGDYEQYF. The CDR3 region has the DNA TGTGCCAGCAGCCTCGGGGGCGACTACGAGCAGTACTTC.